A selection of T cell receptor beta chains follows, all from one sample in a study of cytomegalovirus exposure and HLA in healthy donors. The table came from immunoSEQ multiplex PCR; TCRdb's copy has only in-frame clones and leaves some out. Found here are some 140,000 clones, 76% of them singletons; the top ten hold roughly 1.8%. Sequencing input: PBMCs. These receptors originate from a female donor in good health and CMV-seropositive. Each CDR3 is given with its conserved first and last residue. The D gene is left open where the match is weak. Clone size appears in some rows only: once, few, many, or a class for an expanded clone.

TRBJ2-3 | TRBD2 | TRBV5-4 | NA | TGTGCCAGCAGCCCCCGGACTAGCGGGAACACAGATACGCAGTATTTT | CASSPRTSGNTDTQYF
TRBJ2-1 | TRBD2 | TRBV7-2 | NA | TGTGCCAGCCGGACTAGCGGAGACAATGAGCAGTTCTTC | CASRTSGDNEQFF
TRBJ1-1 | TRBD1 | TRBV15 | NA | TGTGCCACCAGCAGCGACAGGGTGAGCACTGAAGCTTTTTTT | CATSSDRVSTEAFF
TRBJ2-7 | NA | TRBV28 | NA | NA | CASSFLAGSTYEQYF
TRBJ2-6 | NA | TRBV6-1 | NA | TGTGCCAGCAGTGAAGCGCCCCCCAGCTCTGGGGCCAACGTCCTGACTTTC | CASSEAPPSSGANVLTF
TRBJ2-5 | TRBD2 | TRBV2 | NA | TGTGCCAGCGCCTCGACTAGCCGGCAAGAGACCCAGTACTTC | CASASTSRQETQYF
TRBJ2-1 | NA | TRBV9 | few | TGTGCCAGCAGCGTAGGAGGGCTAGTGAGCAATGAGCAGTTCTTC | CASSVGGLVSNEQFF
TRBJ1-6 | NA | TRBV6-5 | NA | TGTGCCAGCAGACAGGGTAATTCACCCCTCCACTTT | CASRQGNSPLHF
TRBJ1-1 | TRBD1 | TRBV6-1 | NA | TGTGCCAGCAGCCCGGGACAGGGTGGGACTGAAGCTTTCTTT | CASSPGQGGTEAFF
TRBJ2-5 | NA | TRBV27 | NA | TGTGCCAGCAGTTTAAGGACTCAAGAGACCCAGTACTTC | CASSLRTQETQYF
TRBJ2-3 | TRBD2 | TRBV10-3 | NA | TGTGCCATCAGTGAGGCCGGTACCGGGACTAGCGGGGCAGGTTACACAGATACGCAGTATTTT | CAISEAGTGTSGAGYTDTQYF
TRBJ2-2 | TRBD1 | TRBV18 | NA | TGTGCCAGCTCACCACAGTCACAGGGGACCGGGGAGCTGTTTTTT | CASSPQSQGTGELFF
TRBJ2-3 | NA | TRBV6-1 | NA | TGTGCCAGCAGTGAAGCAGGAGCAGATACGCAGTATTTT | CASSEAGADTQYF
TRBJ1-1 | TRBD1 | TRBV4-2 | few | TGTGCCAGCAGCCAAGATCTAAGGGGGCAAGTTGAAGCTTTCTTT | CASSQDLRGQVEAFF
TRBJ1-2 | TRBD1 | TRBV7-9 | NA | TGTTCCAGCAGCTTTACGACAGGGGGCAATGGCTACACCTTC | CSSSFTTGGNGYTF